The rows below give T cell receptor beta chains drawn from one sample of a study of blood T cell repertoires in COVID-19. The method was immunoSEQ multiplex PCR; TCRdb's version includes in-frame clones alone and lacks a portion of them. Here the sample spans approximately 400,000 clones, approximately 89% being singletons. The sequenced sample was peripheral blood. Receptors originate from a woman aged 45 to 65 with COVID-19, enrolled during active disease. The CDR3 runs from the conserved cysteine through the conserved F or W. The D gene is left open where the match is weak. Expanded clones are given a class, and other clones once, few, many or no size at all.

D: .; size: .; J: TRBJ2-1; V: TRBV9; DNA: TGTGCCAGCAGCGTAGGCTATAATGAGCAGTTCTTC; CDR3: CASSVGYNEQFF
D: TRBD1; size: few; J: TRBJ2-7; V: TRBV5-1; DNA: TGCGCCAGCAGCTTGGTGGGACAGGGCGGCCACGAGCAGTACTTC; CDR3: CASSLVGQGGHEQYF
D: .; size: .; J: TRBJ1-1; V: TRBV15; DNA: TGTGCCACCAGCAGCCCCTGGGGGGACCCTGAAGCTTTCTTT; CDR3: CATSSPWGDPEAFF
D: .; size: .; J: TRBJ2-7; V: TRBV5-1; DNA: TGCGCCAGCAGCTTGGGGGCAGGGGAAATTTACGAGCAGTACTTC; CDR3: CASSLGAGEIYEQYF
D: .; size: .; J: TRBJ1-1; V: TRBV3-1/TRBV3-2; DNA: TGTGCCAGCAGCCAAGGATGGCAGAACACTGAAGCTTTCTTT; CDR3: CASSQGWQNTEAFF
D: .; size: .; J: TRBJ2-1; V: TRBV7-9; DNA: TGTGCCAGCAGCTTATTCTTTGGGGGGATCGCGTATGAGCAGTTCTTC; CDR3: CASSLFFGGIAYEQFF
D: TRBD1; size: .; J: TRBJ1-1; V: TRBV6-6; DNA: TGTGCCAGCAGTAGGGGGCGAAATACTGAAGCTTTCTTT; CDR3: CASSRGRNTEAFF
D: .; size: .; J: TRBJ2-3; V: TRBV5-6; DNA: TGTGCCAGCAGCTTGTATTCGGATACGCAGTATTTT; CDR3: CASSLYSDTQYF
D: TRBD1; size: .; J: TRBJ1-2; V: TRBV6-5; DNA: TGTGCCAGCAGGGGGACAGGCTCAGAGGGCTACACCTTC; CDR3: CASRGTGSEGYTF
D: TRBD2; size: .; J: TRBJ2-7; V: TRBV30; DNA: TGTGCCTGGACCCCCGGGGGGGACAACGAGCAGTACTTC; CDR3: CAWTPGGDNEQYF
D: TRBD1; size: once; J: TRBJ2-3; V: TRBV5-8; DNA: TGTGCCAGCAGCCCCGGGAACAGGGGATATGATACGCAGTATTTT; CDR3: CASSPGNRGYDTQYF
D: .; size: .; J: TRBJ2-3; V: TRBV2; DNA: TGTGCCAGCAGTGAATGGGGAGAGGATACGCAGTATTTT; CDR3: CASSEWGEDTQYF
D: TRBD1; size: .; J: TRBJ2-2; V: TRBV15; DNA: TGTGCCACCAGCAGAGTAGGGACAGGGGAGACCGGGGAGCTGTTTTTT; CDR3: CATSRVGTGETGELFF
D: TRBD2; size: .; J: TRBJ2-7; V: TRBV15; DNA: TGTGCCACCAGCAGAGATCCCGGGGGGAGCTCCTACGAGCAGTACTTC; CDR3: CATSRDPGGSSYEQYF
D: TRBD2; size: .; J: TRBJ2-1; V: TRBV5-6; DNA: TGTGCCAGCACCGGGACTAGCTTCTACAATGAGCAGTTCTTC; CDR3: CASTGTSFYNEQFF
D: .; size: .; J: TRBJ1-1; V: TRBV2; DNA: TGTGCCAGCAGTGAAATGCCACAGGCAAACACTGAAGCTTTCTTT; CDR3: CASSEMPQANTEAFF
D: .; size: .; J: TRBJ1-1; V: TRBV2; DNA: TGTGCCAGCAGTGAAGGATTAAGGTCTAGAGGCACTGAAGCTTTCTTT; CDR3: CASSEGLRSRGTEAFF
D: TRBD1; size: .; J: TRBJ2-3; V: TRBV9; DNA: TGTGCCAGCAGCGTAGGTGGACAGGCCTACCATACGCAGTATTTT; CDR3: CASSVGGQAYHTQYF
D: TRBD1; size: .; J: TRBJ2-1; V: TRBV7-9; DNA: TGTGCCAGCAGCTTAGGGCGGGCAGGGGGCTACAATGAGCAGTTCTTC; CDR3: CASSLGRAGGYNEQFF
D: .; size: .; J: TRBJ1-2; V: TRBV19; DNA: TGTGCCACCCAAGACAGTAACTATGGCTACACCTTC; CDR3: CATQDSNYGYTF
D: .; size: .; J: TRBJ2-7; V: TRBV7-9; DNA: TGTGCCAGCAGCCCCGAGGGGACTGTGGGGTCCTACGAGCAGTACTTC; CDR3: CASSPEGTVGSYEQYF
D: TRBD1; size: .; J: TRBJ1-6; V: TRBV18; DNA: TGTGCCAGCTCTCAATCGAGGGGCAGGGGGCGCGTTAATTCACCCCTCCACTTT; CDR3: CASSQSRGRGRVNSPLHF
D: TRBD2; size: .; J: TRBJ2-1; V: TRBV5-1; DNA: TGCGCCAGCAGCTTGGCTAGCGGGGGGACATACAATGAGCAGTTCTTC; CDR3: CASSLASGGTYNEQFF
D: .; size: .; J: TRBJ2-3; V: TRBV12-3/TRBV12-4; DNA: TGTGCCAGCAGTTTAGGGGGGCGGAAGCAGTATTTT; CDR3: CASSLGGRKQYF
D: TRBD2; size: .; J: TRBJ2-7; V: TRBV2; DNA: TGTGCCAGCAGAGAGGCGGGGGGCCTCTCCTACGAGCAGTACTTC; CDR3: CASREAGGLSYEQYF
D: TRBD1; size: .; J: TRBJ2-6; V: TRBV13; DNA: TGTGCCAGCAGCTCGTCTACAGGGGGCGCAGTTGGGGCCAACGTCCTGACTTTC; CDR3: CASSSSTGGAVGANVLTF
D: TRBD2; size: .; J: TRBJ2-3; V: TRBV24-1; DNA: TGTGCCACCAGTGAAGTAACGGGGGGACTCACAGATACGCAGTATTTT; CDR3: CATSEVTGGLTDTQYF
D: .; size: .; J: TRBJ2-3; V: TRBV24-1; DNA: TGTGCCACCAGTGATAACCTTGGGTGGGGACTCACAGATACGCAGTATTTT; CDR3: CATSDNLGWGLTDTQYF
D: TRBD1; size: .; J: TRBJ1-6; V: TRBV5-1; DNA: TGCGCCAGCCACGGGACAGGGGGCGATTCACCCCTCCACTTT; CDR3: CASHGTGGDSPLHF
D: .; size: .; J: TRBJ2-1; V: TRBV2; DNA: TGTGCCAGCAGTGAAGCAGTAAGGCCAGGGCAGTTCTTC; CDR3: CASSEAVRPGQFF
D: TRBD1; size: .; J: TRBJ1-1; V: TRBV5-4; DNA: TGTGCCAGCAGCACAGGGGGACTGGCTTTCTTT; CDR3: CASSTGGLAFF
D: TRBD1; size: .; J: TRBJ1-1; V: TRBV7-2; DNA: TGTGCCAGCAGCATTACAGGGGGCACTGAAGCTTTCTTT; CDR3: CASSITGGTEAFF
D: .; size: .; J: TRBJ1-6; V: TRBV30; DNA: TGTGCCTGGAGAAGAAGCGGGAGAAATTCACCCCTCCACTTT; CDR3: CAWRRSGRNSPLHF
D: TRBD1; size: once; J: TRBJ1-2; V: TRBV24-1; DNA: TGTGCCACCAGTCAGGGGGTAATGAGTGGCTACACCTTC; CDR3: CATSQGVMSGYTF
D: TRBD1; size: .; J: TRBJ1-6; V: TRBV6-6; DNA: TGTGCCAGCAGCCGAGGGAGGACAGGGGATTCACCCCTCCACTTT; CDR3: CASSRGRTGDSPLHF
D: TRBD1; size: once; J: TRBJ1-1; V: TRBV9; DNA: TGTGCCAGCAGCCCCAGACAGGGGATGAACACTGAAGCTTTCTTT; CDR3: CASSPRQGMNTEAFF
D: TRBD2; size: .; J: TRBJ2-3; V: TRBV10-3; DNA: TGTGCCATCAGTGAGGGAGCGGGGATAGATACGCAGTATTTT; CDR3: CAISEGAGIDTQYF
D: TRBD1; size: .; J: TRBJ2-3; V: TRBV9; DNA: TGTGCCAGCAGCTCTCTGACAGGGGTTGGGACAGATACGCAGTATTTT; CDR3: CASSSLTGVGTDTQYF
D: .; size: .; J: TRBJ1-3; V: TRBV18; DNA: TGTGCCAGCTCACCACCATCAGGGGTTGGAAACACCATATATTTT; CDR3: CASSPPSGVGNTIYF
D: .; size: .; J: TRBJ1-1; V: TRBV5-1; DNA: TGCGCCAGCAGCCCCAGAGGAGACACTGAAGCTTTCTTT; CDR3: CASSPRGDTEAFF
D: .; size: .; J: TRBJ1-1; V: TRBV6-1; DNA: TGTGCCAGCAGTGAACAGGTTGGGACTGAAGCTTTCTTT; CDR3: CASSEQVGTEAFF
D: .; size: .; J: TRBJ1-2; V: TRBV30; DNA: TGTGCCTGGAGTGGGGGAGGGTATGGCTACACCTTC; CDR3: CAWSGGGYGYTF
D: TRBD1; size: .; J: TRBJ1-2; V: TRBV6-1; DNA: TGTGCCAGCAGTAAAGCTGACAGGGTTTTGGGGGGCTACACCTTC; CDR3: CASSKADRVLGGYTF
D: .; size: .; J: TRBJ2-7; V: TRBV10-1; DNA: TGCGCCAGCAGTGGGAGGACAGGGACTAAAGAGCAGTACTTC; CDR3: CASSGRTGTKEQYF
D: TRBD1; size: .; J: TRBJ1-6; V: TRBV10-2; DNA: TGCGCCAGCAGTGAGGTGGGGGACAGCTCCTATAATTCACCCCTCCACTTT; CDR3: CASSEVGDSSYNSPLHF
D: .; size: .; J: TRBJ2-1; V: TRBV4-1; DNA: TGCGCCAGCAGACGCGGGGTTGCTGAGCAGTTCTTC; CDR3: CASRRGVAEQFF
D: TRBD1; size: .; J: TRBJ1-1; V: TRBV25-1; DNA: TGTGCCAGCAGGTCGGACAGGGTAGGGACTGAAGCTTTCTTT; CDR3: CASRSDRVGTEAFF
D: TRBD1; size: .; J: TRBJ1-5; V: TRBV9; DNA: TGTGCCAGCAGCCCTCGGGACAGCCTCAATCAGCCCCAGCATTTT; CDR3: CASSPRDSLNQPQHF
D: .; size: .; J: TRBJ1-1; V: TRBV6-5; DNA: TGTGCCAGTCTTACGCAGTGGAACACTGAAGCTTTCTTT; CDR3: CASLTQWNTEAFF
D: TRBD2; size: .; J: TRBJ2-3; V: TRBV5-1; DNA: TGCGCCAGCAGCACTAGCGGGGGGGACACAGATACGCAGTATTTT; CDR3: CASSTSGGDTDTQYF
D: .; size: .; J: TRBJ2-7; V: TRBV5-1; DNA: TGCGCCAGCAGCTTAGACGGGATATCCTACGAGCAGTACTTC; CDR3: CASSLDGISYEQYF
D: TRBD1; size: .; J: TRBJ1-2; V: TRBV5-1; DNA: TGCGCCAGCAGCTTGCAGGGGGCGGGAGGCTACACCTTC; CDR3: CASSLQGAGGYTF
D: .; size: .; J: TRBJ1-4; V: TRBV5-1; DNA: TGCGCCAGCAGCTTGTTCCTAAATGAAAAACTGTTTTTT; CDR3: CASSLFLNEKLFF
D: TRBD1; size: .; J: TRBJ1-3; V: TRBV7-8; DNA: TGTGCCAGCAGCTCAAGAACAGGGGCTGGAAACACCATATATTTT; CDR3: CASSSRTGAGNTIYF
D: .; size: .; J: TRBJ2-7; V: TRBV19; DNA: TGTGCCAGTAGGAGAGAAGGGGTTGGGACCTACGAGCAGTACTTC; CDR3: CASRREGVGTYEQYF
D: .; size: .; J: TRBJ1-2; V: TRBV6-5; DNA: TGTGCCAGCAGTTCCGAACAGCTAGCCTATGGCTACACCTTC; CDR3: CASSSEQLAYGYTF
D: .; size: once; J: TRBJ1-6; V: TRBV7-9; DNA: TGTGCCAGCAGCTATTTAGAGCGGGACCCATCTTCACCCCTCCACTTT; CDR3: CASSYLERDPSSPLHF